Below, 26 T cell receptor beta chains from the same sample are listed, as sequenced in a study of blood T cell repertoires in COVID-19. The assay was immunoSEQ multiplex PCR, and TCRdb's table has in-frame clones only and misses some. The table shows approximately 160,000 clones, with around 83% occurring only once. Sequencing was carried out using peripheral blood. The source of these receptors is a woman between 50 and 59 years old in a cohort sampled during active or convalescent COVID-19.

The V and J genes are TRBV7-3 and TRBJ2-5, with 7 positions matching TRBD1. CDR3 length: 13 amino acids. Germline-derived CDR1 and CDR2 are SGHTA and FQGTGA. V dropped 4 bases and J dropped 4; count of bases not matched to a gene: 3. The chain's CDR3 is CASSSYRGETQYF. CDR3 nucleotides: TGTGCCAGCAGCTCCTACAGGGGAGAGACCCAGTACTTC.

J is TRBJ1-1 and V is TRBV2; 8 nucleotides agree with TRBD1. Germline CDR1 is SNHLY and CDR2 is FYNNEI. The V gene end was trimmed by 5 bases and the J gene end by 2 bases; junction bases not matched to a gene: 7. The CDR3 has 15 residues. For the CDR3, the DNA is TGTGCCAGCAGTTTACTGGGACAGGTAAACACTGAAGCTTTCTTT. Translating gives CASSLLGQVNTEAFF.

The J gene is TRBJ1-2, the V gene TRBV5-1, with a weak D call TRBD1 (5 bases). Trimming removed 4 bases from V and 4 bases from J, with 17 bases in between. The germline V gene encodes CDR1 SGHRS and CDR2 YFSETQ. This CDR3 contains 15 residues. The CDR3 loop is CASSADSSTGYGYTF. CDR3 nucleotide sequence: TGCGCCAGCAGCGCAGACAGTTCCACTGGCTATGGCTACACCTTC.

V gene TRBV21-1 combines with J gene TRBJ2-5; the table calls TRBD2, which could not be checked here. TRBV21-1 is given as a pseudogene. The CDR3 sequence is 17 residues long. CDR3 region: CASSNKLDRQTQETQYF. The CDR3 DNA reads TGTGCCAGCAGCAATAAATTAGACCGCCAGACTCAAGAGACCCAGTACTTC.

This clone has only one observation. This rearrangement joins TRBV7-2 to TRBJ1-1; D not resolved. Germline V gene sequence: CDR1 SGHTA, CDR2 FQGNSA. The CDR3 has 13 residues. The V end lost 2 bases, the J end lost 4 bases, and 8 bases lay between the germline ends. In DNA, the CDR3 is TGTGCCAGCAGCTTAACCCCAGGCACTGAAGCTTTCTTT. Its protein is CASSLTPGTEAFF.

Note on this clone: The sample holds other DNA sequences that translate to the same CDR3. The CDR3 DNA is TGTGCCAGCAGCCAGGGGGCAGGAGGCTACACCTTC. This translates into CASSQGAGGYTF. The chain combines TRBV12-3 or TRBV12-4 with TRBJ1-2; TRBD1 aligns across 8 bases. Trimming at V came to 6 bases and at J to 8 bases, leaving 5 bases not matched to a gene. The CDR3 is 12 amino acids.

V gene TRBV6-4 combines with J gene TRBJ1-5; possibly TRBD1 for D (5 bases). Germline V CDR1 and CDR2: MRHNA, SNTAGT. The CDR3 is 19 amino acids. The V gene lost 5 bases and the J gene lost 6 bases, with 29 bases spanning the gap. CDR3 protein: CASSLRGVLEQLTGQPQHF. CDR3 in DNA: TGTGCCAGCAGTTTGCGGGGAGTGTTAGAACAGTTAACAGGTCAGCCCCAGCATTTT.

The V and J genes are TRBV12-3 or TRBV12-4 and TRBJ1-3; unclear D gene. CDR3 size: 12 residues. Trimming stripped 6 bases from V and 4 bases from J, with 7 bases between. The DNA for the CDR3 is TGTGCCAGCAGGGGCAGGGGAAACACCATATATTTT. Amino acid sequence: CASRGRGNTIYF.

Here the CDR3 reads CASSQSHYEQYF. CDR3 in DNA: TGTGCCAGCAGCCAATCCCACTACGAGCAGTACTTC. This rearrangement joins TRBV3-1 (or the pseudogene TRBV3-2) to TRBJ2-7; the D is unclear. V lost 2 bases and J 3 bases, leaving 5 bases between the germline ends. Germline CDR1 LGHDT, CDR2 YNNKEL (reference sequence). The CDR3 length is 12 residues.

The rearrangement joins TRBV4-3 to TRBJ2-1; possibly TRBD2 for D (6 bases). The germline V gene has CDR1 LGHNA and CDR2 YSLEER. Trimming cost V 4 bases and J 2 bases, with 15 bases left between them. This CDR3 is built from 16 residues. The CDR3: CASSLGSRTTYNEQFF. The CDR3 nucleotides are TGCGCCAGCAGCCTCGGGAGCCGGACTACCTACAATGAGCAGTTCTTC.

The genes are TRBV27 and TRBJ2-7; perhaps TRBD2 as D (6 bases). Germline V gene sequence: CDR1 MNHEY, CDR2 SMNVEV (reference sequence). V was shortened by 3 bases and J by 6 bases, with 21 bases between the two germline ends. The CDR3 loop spans 16 amino acids. CDR3 nucleotides: TGTGCCAGCAGTTTGATGGCGGGGTCCCTCGGCCCCGAGCAGTACTTC. It codes for CASSLMAGSLGPEQYF.

V is TRBV4-1 and J is TRBJ1-5; TRBD1 matches at 7 bases. The germline V gene encodes CDR1 MGHRA and CDR2 YSYEKL. With 1 base clipped from V and 3 bases from J, the junction kept 3 bases outside the gene matches. The CDR3 runs to 15 residues. As DNA, the CDR3 is TGCGCCAGCAGCCAAGTGACAGGGTACAATCAGCCCCAGCATTTT. It is translated as CASSQVTGYNQPQHF.

The rearrangement uses TRBV11-2 and TRBJ2-2; no definite D call. CDR3 length: 13 amino acids. Per the germline V gene, CDR1 is SGHAT and CDR2 is FQNNGV. The V gene lost 3 bases and the J gene lost 1 base, with 3 bases spanning the gap. The DNA of the CDR3 is TGTGCCAGCAGCTTCCGGAACACCGGGGAGCTGTTTTTT. Protein sequence: CASSFRNTGELFF.

The chain couples TRBV6-2 or TRBV6-3 to TRBJ2-5; TRBD2 might be the D (6 bases). In germline, CDR1 is MNHEY, CDR2 SVGEGT. V dropped 0 bases and J dropped 5 bases, with 16 bases sitting between them. The CDR3 has 16 amino acids. The CDR3 protein is CASSYSIGGAGETQYF. DNA for the CDR3: TGTGCCAGCAGTTACTCGATAGGCGGGGCTGGGGAGACCCAGTACTTC.

The chain links TRBV27 to TRBJ1-1, with 8 bases aligning to TRBD1. CDR3 length equals 17 residues. Germline CDR1 and CDR2: MNHEY and SMNVEV (reference sequence). V was clipped by 5 bases and J by 8 bases; unmatched bases: 19. The CDR3 is CASSTDPLGTGIWEAFF. CDR3 nucleotide sequence: TGTGCCAGCAGTACCGACCCTCTCGGGACAGGAATATGGGAAGCTTTCTTT.

This rearrangement joins TRBV19 to TRBJ2-7; D ambiguous. The length of the CDR3 is 13 residues. Trimming removed 4 bases from V and 0 bases from J, with 7 bases in between. Germline CDR1 LNHDA, CDR2 SQIVND (reference sequence). The CDR3 loop is CASSSGISYEQYF. CDR3 sequence (DNA): TGTGCCAGTAGTAGCGGTATCTCCTACGAGCAGTACTTC.

The CDR3 protein is CATLAGRKDTEAFF. For the CDR3, the DNA is TGTGCCACCCTAGCGGGACGAAAAGACACTGAAGCTTTCTTT. The chain couples TRBV10-3 to TRBJ1-1; weak D call: TRBD1 (5 bases). The germline CDR1 and CDR2 sequences are ENHRY and SYGVKD. This CDR3 region has 14 residues. The ends were cut back, 10 bases at V and 3 bases at J, with 18 bases in the middle.

The CDR3 here is CASSPRQGAYNEQFF. DNA for the CDR3: TGTGCCAGCAGCCCCCGACAGGGGGCCTACAATGAGCAGTTCTTC. The chain carries TRBV5-8 and TRBJ2-1; 9 nucleotides line up with TRBD1. This CDR3 has 15 amino acids. Germline V gene lookup returns CDR1 SGHTS and CDR2 YDEGEE. V trimming: 4 bases; J trimming: 2 bases; junction bases outside the gene matches: 4.

The gene calls are TRBV3-1 (or the pseudogene TRBV3-2) and TRBJ2-2; a possible D gene is TRBD1 (6 bases). The CDR3 has 14 amino acids. Germline CDR1 and CDR2: LGHDT and YNNKEL (reference sequence). The V gene lost 3 bases and the J gene lost 7 bases, with 12 bases spanning the gap. In DNA, the CDR3 is TGTGCCAGCAGCCATTGGACAGAGGACGGGGAGCTGTTTTTT. This gives the protein CASSHWTEDGELFF.

This rearrangement joins TRBV7-8 to TRBJ2-4; 7 bases line up with TRBD1. The CDR3 covers 11 residues. Germline V gene lookup returns CDR1 SGHVS and CDR2 FQNEAQ. Trimming at V came to 5 bases and at J to 13 bases, leaving 5 bases not matched to a gene. The CDR3, as DNA: TGTGCCAGCAGCCCCTCGGGACAGCAGTACTTC. Translated, it gives CASSPSGQQYF.

The V call is TRBV28, the J call TRBJ2-7; weak D call: TRBD2 (6 bases). Germline V gene lookup returns CDR1 MDHEN and CDR2 SYDVKM. The CDR3 spans 13 residues. The V end lost 6 bases, the J end lost 2 bases, and 11 bases lay between the germline ends. The CDR3 DNA reads as TGTGCCAGCAGCCCGGGACTGACCTACGAGCAGTACTTC. This translates into CASSPGLTYEQYF.

This rearrangement joins TRBV18 to TRBJ2-2; no firm D call. V lost 5 bases to trimming and J lost 0 bases, with 7 bases between them. This CDR3 comprises 14 residues. Germline assignment: CDR1 KGHSH and CDR2 LQKENI. The CDR3 region has the DNA TGTGCCAGCTCAGCTCCTACGAACACCGGGGAGCTGTTTTTT. As protein: CASSAPTNTGELFF.

The chain employs TRBV29-1 and TRBJ1-5, with TRBD1 identical over 7 bases. CDR1 SQVTM and CDR2 ANQGSEA come from the germline V gene. Trimming removed 4 bases from V and 4 bases from J; junction bases left unmatched: 4. CDR3 length: 13 amino acids. The DNA for the CDR3 is TGCAGCGTTGCAACAGGGGAAAATCAGCCCCAGCATTTT. It codes for CSVATGENQPQHF.

The chain has TRBV15 and TRBJ2-5; 9 nucleotides agree with TRBD2. This CDR3 spans 14 amino acids. The V gene's germline CDR1 is LNHNV and CDR2 YYDKDF (reference sequence). V lost 10 bases, J lost 5 bases, and 11 bases stayed unmatched. DNA for the CDR3: TGTGCCAGCCAGCGGGGGGCAATGGGGGAGACCCAGTACTTC. This encodes CASQRGAMGETQYF.

The J gene is TRBJ2-1, the V gene TRBV14; weak D call: TRBD2 (6 bases). Germline V gives CDR1 SGHDN, CDR2 FVKESK. The ends were cut back, 0 bases at V and 7 bases at J, with 13 bases in the middle. CDR3 size: 15 residues. CDR3 protein: CASSQEGGVVNEQFF. CDR3 bases: TGTGCCAGCAGCCAAGAGGGCGGGGTGGTAAATGAGCAGTTCTTC.

The CDR3 spells CSVNRGLSYTF. The CDR3 region has the DNA TGCAGCGTAAACAGGGGGTTGAGCTACACCTTC. The rearrangement joins TRBV29-1 to TRBJ1-2, with 8 bases aligning to TRBD1. This CDR3 is 11 amino acids long. Germline V gives CDR1 SQVTM, CDR2 ANQGSEA. With V trimmed by 6 bases and J by 9 bases, 6 bases remained unmatched.